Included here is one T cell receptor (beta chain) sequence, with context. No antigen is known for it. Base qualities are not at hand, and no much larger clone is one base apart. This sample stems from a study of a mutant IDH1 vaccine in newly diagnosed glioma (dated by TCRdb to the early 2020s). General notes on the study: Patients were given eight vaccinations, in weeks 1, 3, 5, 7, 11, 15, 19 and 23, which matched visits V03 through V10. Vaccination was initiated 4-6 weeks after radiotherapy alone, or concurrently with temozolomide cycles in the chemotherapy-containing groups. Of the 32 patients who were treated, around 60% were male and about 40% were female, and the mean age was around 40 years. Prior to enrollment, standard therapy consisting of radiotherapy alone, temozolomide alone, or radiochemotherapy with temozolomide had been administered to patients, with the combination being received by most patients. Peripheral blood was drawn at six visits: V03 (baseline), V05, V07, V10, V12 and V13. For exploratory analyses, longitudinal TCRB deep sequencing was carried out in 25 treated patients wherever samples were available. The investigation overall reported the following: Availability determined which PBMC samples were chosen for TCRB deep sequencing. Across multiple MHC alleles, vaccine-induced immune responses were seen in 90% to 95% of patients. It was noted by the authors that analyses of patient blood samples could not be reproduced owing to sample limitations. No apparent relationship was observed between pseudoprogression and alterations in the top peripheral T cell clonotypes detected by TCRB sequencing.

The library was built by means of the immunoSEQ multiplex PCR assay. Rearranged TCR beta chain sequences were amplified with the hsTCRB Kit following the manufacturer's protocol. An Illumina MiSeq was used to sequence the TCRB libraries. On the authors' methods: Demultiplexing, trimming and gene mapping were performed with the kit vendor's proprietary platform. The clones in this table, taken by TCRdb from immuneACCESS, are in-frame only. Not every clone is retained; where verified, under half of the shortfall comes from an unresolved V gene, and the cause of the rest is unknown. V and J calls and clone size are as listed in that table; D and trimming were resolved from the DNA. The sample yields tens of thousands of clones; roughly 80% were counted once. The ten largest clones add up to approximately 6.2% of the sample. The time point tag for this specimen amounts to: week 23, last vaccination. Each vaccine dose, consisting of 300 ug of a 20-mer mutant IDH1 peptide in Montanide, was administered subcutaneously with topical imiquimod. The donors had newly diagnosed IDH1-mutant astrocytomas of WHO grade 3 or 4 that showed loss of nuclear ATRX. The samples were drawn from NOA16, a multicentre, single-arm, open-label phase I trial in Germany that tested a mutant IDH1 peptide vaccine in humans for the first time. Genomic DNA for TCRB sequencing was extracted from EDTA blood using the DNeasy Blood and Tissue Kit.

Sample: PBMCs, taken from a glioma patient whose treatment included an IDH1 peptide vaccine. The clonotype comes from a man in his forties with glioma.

CDR3 reads: CASSIDGEPSYNSPLHF. The DNA sequence is given as TGTGCCAGTAGTATAGATGGAGAACCCTCCTATAATTCACCCCTCCACTTT. The chain joins TRBV19 to TRBJ1-6; the D gene is not confidently resolved. The germline V gene (reference sequence) supplies CDR1 LNHDA and CDR2 SQIVND. At the junction V is shortened by 0 bases and J by 0 bases, with 9 bases in between. The CDR3 goes from the cysteine to the phenylalanine over 17 residues. The read is trimmed to its CDR3 DNA, 51 bases read in frame from base 1.